These 5 T cell receptor beta chains came from one sample sequenced in a study of CD8 T cells in Susac syndrome. With random hexamers, about 0.45 to 1 ug RNA was reverse transcribed. TCRdb re-derived calls from the immunoSEQ multiplex PCR reads in MiXCR, one entry per CDR3 protein. In the table there are under 85,000 distinct CDR3 sequences, around 93% of which are singletons. The specimen sequenced was CD8+ T cells from PBMCs. Receptor source: a human donor with Susac syndrome.

CDR3 amino acids: CAAAWLQGVFGLSYNEQFF. The CDR3 nucleotides are TGTGCCGCAGCGTGGTTGCAGGGGGTTTTCGGTTTGTCCTACAATGAGCAGTTCTTC. V and J are TRBV6-1 and TRBJ2-1, with 7 bases identical to TRBD1. Per the germline V gene, CDR1 is MNHNS and CDR2 is SASEGT. Trimming at V came to 11 bases and at J to 1 base, leaving 23 bases not matched to a gene. This CDR3 is built from 19 residues.

The chain carries TRBV19 and TRBJ1-5; D is perhaps TRBD1 (5 bases). V was shortened by 3 bases and J by 3 bases, with 9 bases between the two germline ends. The CDR3 contains 14 residues. The germline V gene has CDR1 LNHDA and CDR2 SQIVND (reference sequence). The CDR3: CASSMGGPNQPQHF. The CDR3, as DNA: TGTGCCAGTAGTATGGGGGGACCCAATCAGCCCCAGCATTTT.

The rearrangement links TRBV2 to TRBJ2-1, with 8 bases identical to TRBD1. CDR1 is SNHLY, CDR2 FYNNEI, per germline. The CDR3 consists of 14 residues. The V gene end was trimmed by 4 bases and the J gene end by 2 bases; junction bases not matched to a gene: 1. The CDR3 coding sequence is TGTGCCAGCAGTGGACAGGGGCCCTACAATGAGCAGTTCTTC. This gives the protein CASSGQGPYNEQFF.

The chain carries TRBV7-2 and TRBJ1-5; D is unclear. The germline V and J ends were trimmed by 1 base and 7 bases, with 11 bases remaining between them. Germline CDR1 and CDR2: SGHTA and FQGNSA. The CDR3 has 14 residues. The CDR3 DNA reads as TGTGCCAGCAGCTTAGGAATGGAGACGCAGCCCCAGCATTTT. Translation gives CASSLGMETQPQHF.

The chain is built from TRBV7-2 and TRBJ2-3, with D possibly TRBD1 on 5 matching bases. This CDR3 spans 15 amino acids. V lost 2 bases and J 1 base, leaving 10 bases between the germline ends. Germline-derived CDR1 and CDR2 are SGHTA and FQGNSA. The CDR3 coding sequence is TGTGCCAGCAGCTTAATTGGGGCCGGCACAGATACGCAGTATTTT. Its translation: CASSLIGAGTDTQYF. The variable domain in full, completed from reference TRBV7-2 and TRBJ2-3, reads GAGVSQSPSNKVTEKGKDVELRCDPISGHTALYWYRQSLGQGLEFLIYFQGNSAPDKSGLPSDRFSAERTGGSVSTLTIQRTQQEDSAVYLCASSLIGAGTDTQYFGPGTRLTVL.